A selection of T cell receptor beta chains follows, all from one sample in a study of beta chain features in type 1 diabetes. TCRdb's copy holds only in-frame clones and misses some; the assay was immunoSEQ multiplex PCR. The sample has 120,000 to 150,000 clones; 6.5% to 8.5% are singletons. Material: central memory CD4+ T cells from blood. Receptors originate from a woman younger than 45 in good health. Both conserved end residues are part of each CDR3. D genes are given only for firm matches. The size of a clone is reported for some rows only, either as once, few or many, or as a class for expanded clones.

j_call	d_call	clone_size	v_call	cdr3_aa	cdr3_nt
TRBJ2-7	TRBD1	-	TRBV9	CASSTQGTGDEQYF	TGTGCCAGCAGCACCCAAGGGACAGGGGACGAGCAGTACTTC
TRBJ2-2	TRBD1	few	TRBV7-9	CASSLGRQGSSGELFF	TGTGCCAGCAGCTTAGGACGACAGGGGAGCTCAGGAGAGCTGTTTTTT
TRBJ2-7	TRBD1	few	TRBV28	CASSSFGQALYEQYF	TGTGCCAGCAGTTCCTTCGGACAGGCCCTCTACGAGCAGTACTTC
TRBJ2-6	TRBD2	few	TRBV7-3	CASSLVAGGTGANVLTF	TGTGCCAGCAGCTTAGTGGCGGGAGGTACTGGGGCCAACGTCCTGACTTTC
TRBJ2-5	-	-	TRBV30	CAWSVGVDQETQYF	TGTGCCTGGAGTGTAGGGGTGGACCAAGAGACCCAGTACTTC
TRBJ2-7	TRBD1	few	TRBV5-6	CASSSGQVLLYPDEQYF	TGTGCCAGCAGCTCCGGACAGGTTCTTCTCTATCCCGACGAGCAGTACTTC
TRBJ2-7	TRBD1	-	TRBV27	CASRKGQGANEQYF	TGTGCCAGCCGGAAGGGACAGGGGGCTAACGAGCAGTACTTC
TRBJ2-1	-	many	TRBV29-1	CSVEANNEQFF	TGCAGCGTTGAGGCCAACAATGAGCAGTTCTTC
TRBJ2-7	TRBD1	-	TRBV15	CATSRGQGAYEQYF	TGTGCCACCAGCAGGGGACAGGGGGCTTACGAGCAGTACTTC
TRBJ2-1	TRBD2	-	TRBV7-2	CASSAISGSSYNEQFF	TGTGCCAGCAGCGCGATTAGCGGGAGCTCCTACAATGAGCAGTTCTTC
TRBJ2-5	-	many	TRBV7-2	CASSLNGLQETQYF	TGTGCCAGCAGCTTAAATGGGCTCCAAGAGACCCAGTACTTC
TRBJ2-1	TRBD1	many	TRBV29-1	CSVVDRDRGTDEQFF	TGCAGCGTTGTAGACCGGGACAGGGGGACGGATGAGCAGTTCTTC
TRBJ2-7	TRBD1	few	TRBV7-2	CASRPDRVREQYF	TGTGCCAGCAGACCGGACAGGGTGCGCGAGCAGTACTTC
TRBJ2-5	-	few	TRBV5-1	CASSLGQTQETQYF	TGCGCCAGCAGCTTGGGACAGACCCAAGAGACCCAGTACTTC
TRBJ2-1	TRBD1	-	TRBV6-1	CASSDGAPGQGAKNEQFF	TGTGCCAGCAGTGATGGGGCTCCGGGACAGGGGGCTAAAAATGAGCAGTTCTTC
TRBJ2-5	TRBD1	few	TRBV7-9	CASSHRDRVYETQYF	TGTGCCAGCAGCCACCGGGACAGGGTATACGAGACCCAGTACTTC
TRBJ1-1	-	-	TRBV29-1	CSVGRDLNTEAFF	TGCAGCGTTGGGCGGGATTTGAACACTGAAGCTTTCTTT
TRBJ2-5	TRBD2	-	TRBV4-2	CASSQEERGGETQYF	TGTGCCAGCAGCCAAGAGGAGCGGGGAGGAGAGACCCAGTACTTC
TRBJ2-4	-	few	TRBV4-3	CASSQDMLQYTIQYF	TGCGCCAGCAGCCAAGATATGCTTCAGTATACCATTCAGTACTTC
TRBJ2-6	-	few	TRBV28	CASRPKLQGLYAGANVLTF	TGTGCCAGCAGGCCGAAATTGCAGGGACTCTACGCTGGGGCCAACGTCCTGACTTTC
TRBJ1-4	TRBD1	-	TRBV9	CASSTGQVNEKLFF	TGTGCCAGCAGCACCGGACAGGTTAATGAAAAACTGTTTTTT
TRBJ2-1	-	many	TRBV2	CASKRRGPLNEQFF	TGTGCCAGCAAGCGGAGGGGACCCTTAAATGAGCAGTTCTTC
TRBJ2-7	TRBD2	-	TRBV5-1	CASSIAGTYEQYF	TGCGCCAGCAGCATAGCGGGAACCTACGAGCAGTACTTC
TRBJ2-1	-	few	TRBV27	CASSLSLRREERVHEQFF	TGTGCCAGCAGTTTATCTCTGCGGCGGGAAGAAAGGGTCCATGAGCAGTTCTTC
TRBJ2-5	TRBD2	-	TRBV11-2	CASGIGLAVETQYF	TGTGCCAGCGGCATCGGACTAGCGGTGGAGACCCAGTACTTC
TRBJ2-5	TRBD2	few	TRBV4-3	CASSQDGRGAQETQYF	TGCGCCAGCAGCCAAGATGGGAGGGGAGCCCAAGAGACCCAGTACTTC
TRBJ2-1	TRBD2	many	TRBV29-1	CSVEGTSGRSMGVDEQFF	TGCAGCGTTGAAGGTACTAGCGGGAGATCAATGGGTGTGGATGAGCAGTTCTTC
TRBJ2-1	-	-	TRBV6-6	CASSHQTRGAGNEQFF	TGTGCCAGCAGTCATCAGACCAGGGGCGCCGGCAATGAGCAGTTCTTC
TRBJ2-1	TRBD2	few	TRBV7-2	CASSLTRSGGGNEQFF	TGTGCCAGCAGCTTAACAAGGTCGGGGGGAGGGAATGAGCAGTTCTTC
TRBJ2-1	-	few	TRBV5-1	CASSLDIYNEQFF	TGCGCCAGCAGCTTGGATATTTACAATGAGCAGTTCTTC
TRBJ2-7	-	-	TRBV7-3	CASSLASGIPYEQYF	TGTGCCAGCAGCTTAGCTTCCGGGATTCCCTACGAGCAGTACTTC
TRBJ2-7	TRBD2	-	TRBV11-2	CASSPIGRLSGTSYEQYF	TGTGCCAGCAGCCCAATTGGACGCCTGAGCGGGACCTCCTACGAGCAGTACTTC
TRBJ2-7	TRBD1	few	TRBV28	CATYKGQGSYEQYF	TGTGCCACCTACAAGGGACAGGGGTCTTACGAGCAGTACTTC
TRBJ1-2	TRBD1	many	TRBV27	CASGRAGGYGYTF	TGTGCCAGCGGTCGGGCAGGGGGATATGGCTACACCTTC
TRBJ2-1	-	few	TRBV7-6	CASSLATGSEQFF	TGTGCCAGCAGCTTAGCAACCGGGAGTGAGCAGTTCTTC
TRBJ2-3	TRBD2	-	TRBV4-2	CASSPRLAGGSPLGTDTQYF	TGTGCCAGCAGCCCCAGACTAGCGGGAGGCTCGCCGTTAGGGACAGATACGCAGTATTTT
TRBJ2-1	TRBD2	few	TRBV7-2	CASSLLAGGQFF	TGTGCCAGCAGCCTACTAGCGGGAGGCCAGTTCTTC
TRBJ2-3	TRBD2	-	TRBV4-1	CASSQDPRTSGRRTDTQYF	TGCGCCAGCAGCCAAGATCCTAGGACTAGCGGGAGGCGCACAGATACGCAGTATTTT
TRBJ2-5	-	-	TRBV10-3	CAISESAGRRTQYF	TGTGCCATCAGTGAGTCGGCGGGGCGGCGGACCCAGTACTTC
TRBJ2-3	TRBD2	many	TRBV19	CASRGLATDTQYF	TGTGCCAGTAGGGGACTAGCGACAGATACGCAGTATTTT
TRBJ2-7	TRBD1	-	TRBV18	CASSPGTASSYEQYF	TGTGCCAGCTCACCCGGGACAGCGAGCTCCTACGAGCAGTACTTC
TRBJ2-1	TRBD2	few	TRBV7-2	CASSLDLRTSRSGEQFF	TGTGCCAGCAGCCTGGACCTCCGGACTAGTCGGTCGGGGGAGCAGTTCTTC
TRBJ2-1	TRBD1	few	TRBV6-5	CASSSGQGVDEQFF	TGTGCCAGCAGCTCAGGACAGGGGGTGGATGAGCAGTTCTTC
TRBJ2-7	-	few	TRBV6-6	CASSYSTITYEQYF	TGTGCCAGCAGTTACTCGACAATTACGTACGAGCAGTACTTC
TRBJ2-3	-	many	TRBV2	CASGTFSTDTQYF	TGTGCCAGCGGGACATTTAGCACAGATACGCAGTATTTT
TRBJ2-5	TRBD2	-	TRBV7-9	CASSLGWGTIQETQYF	TGTGCCAGCAGCTTAGGTTGGGGGACTATTCAAGAGACCCAGTACTTC
TRBJ1-5	-	few	TRBV6-1	CASSGLIQNQPQHF	TGTGCCAGCAGTGGACTAATACAGAATCAGCCCCAGCATTTT
TRBJ1-1	-	many	TRBV30	CASTGNTEAFF	TGTGCCTCGACAGGGAACACTGAAGCTTTCTTT
TRBJ2-7	-	few	TRBV6-6	CASSLTPGQRFYEQYF	TGTGCCAGCAGTCTGACCCCCGGACAGAGATTCTACGAGCAGTACTTC
TRBJ2-7	TRBD1	-	TRBV9	CASSERDRGYEQYF	TGTGCCAGCAGCGAACGGGACAGGGGGTACGAGCAGTACTTC
TRBJ2-1	TRBD2	-	TRBV7-9	CASSPSGRHYNEQFF	TGTGCCAGCAGCCCTTCCGGGAGGCACTACAATGAGCAGTTCTTC